The rows below give T cell receptor beta chains drawn from one sample of a study of blood T cell repertoires in COVID-19. TCRdb's table, derived via immunoSEQ multiplex PCR, lists solely in-frame clones and lacks some. The profile shows 200,000 to 250,000 clones, 84% of them singletons. Sequenced sample: peripheral blood. The receptors originated from a woman of 80 years or more with active or convalescent COVID-19. Both conserved end residues are part of each CDR3. D genes are given only for firm matches. A row's size may be missing; if present it is once, few, many or a size class.

TRBV7-2	TRBJ2-7	.	TRBD2	CASSLVSGTTYHYEQYF
TRBV9	TRBJ2-1	.	.	CASSVAQFYNEQFF
TRBV18	TRBJ2-7	.	TRBD1	CASSPRTGTLYEQYF
TRBV6-2/TRBV6-3	TRBJ1-2	.	TRBD1	CASSWDRYYGYTF
TRBV25-1	TRBJ1-4	few	.	CASSEGQFREKLFF
TRBV6-2/TRBV6-3	TRBJ2-3	.	.	CASSYSLRVGTDTQYF
TRBV18	TRBJ2-1	.	TRBD2	CASSPPGTSGYNEQFF
TRBV12-3/TRBV12-4	TRBJ1-5	.	.	CASSTIQPQHF
TRBV24-1	TRBJ2-3	.	.	CATSARGRSTDTQYF
TRBV5-5	TRBJ2-3	.	.	CASSLSTGSTDTQYF
TRBV18	TRBJ1-2	.	.	CASSPTDSYGYTF
TRBV21-1	TRBJ2-7	.	.	CASRSSPRDPYEQYF
TRBV6-6	TRBJ2-1	.	TRBD2	CASSYSSSGKHNEQFF
TRBV3-1/TRBV3-2	TRBJ1-6	.	TRBD1	CASSQALGTGNRSPLHF
TRBV5-1	TRBJ2-3	.	.	CASSLSRATDTQYF
TRBV3-1/TRBV3-2	TRBJ2-1	.	TRBD2	CASSRPGTSGNNEQFF
TRBV14	TRBJ2-5	.	.	CASSHGLGRQETQYF
TRBV19	TRBJ2-4	.	.	CATRMRQDENIQYF
TRBV5-4	TRBJ2-3	.	TRBD2	CASSSEYPIPAGGQRDTQYF
TRBV25-1	TRBJ1-2	.	TRBD1	CASSEERGTVENGYTF
TRBV5-5	TRBJ1-1	.	TRBD1	CASSLVTGGLTEAFF
TRBV9	TRBJ2-1	.	.	CASSPTGTPYNEQFF
TRBV2	TRBJ2-1	.	.	CASIKSGLPNEQFF
TRBV4-2	TRBJ2-1	.	.	CASSQVSGRSGYNEQFF
TRBV7-2	TRBJ2-7	.	TRBD2	CASSLGFSLAGVGYEQYF
TRBV19	TRBJ1-4	.	TRBD1	CASSIQPRTGFNEKLFF
TRBV18	TRBJ2-7	.	TRBD2	CASSPLAGEGEQYF
TRBV12-1	TRBJ2-2	.	.	CASSFTASGRIGTGELFF
TRBV24-1	TRBJ2-1	.	TRBD2	CATIFSTGLARYNEQFF
TRBV4-1	TRBJ2-7	.	TRBD1	CARKRDRVREQYF
TRBV4-3	TRBJ1-1	.	.	CASSQDPYIGGAFF
TRBV12-3/TRBV12-4	TRBJ1-5	.	.	CASSLQFQPQHF
TRBV12-3/TRBV12-4	TRBJ1-2	.	.	CASNPRGSYGYTF
TRBV28	TRBJ1-2	.	TRBD1	CASSFRQGVYGYTF
TRBV21-1	TRBJ1-1	.	.	CARAGLGGTEAFF
TRBV7-3	TRBJ2-1	.	TRBD2	CASSPGGAQTAYNEQFF
TRBV15	TRBJ2-1	.	.	CATSRDLFVKRGIPNEQFF
TRBV6-5	TRBJ2-5	.	TRBD2	CASGRTGGDKETQYF
TRBV14	TRBJ2-2	.	TRBD2	CASSQDIRLAGAITGELFF